This T cell receptor (beta chain) emerged from a study of T cell responses to AZD1222 COVID-19 vaccine (dated by TCRdb to the early 2020s). Notes on the research overall: AZD1222 recipients given second doses at about 4 weeks or at about 12 weeks were pooled, since spike-specific TCR depth and breadth were not found to differ between the two schedules. TCR sequencing covered over 230 trial participants: nearly 210 given two doses of AZD1222 and around 25 given two doses of MenACWY control vaccine. Trial participants were enrolled into age subgroups of 18-55, 56-69 and 70-plus years, which contained roughly 150, 30 and 60 TCR-sequenced participants, respectively. On the study overall, not on this receptor specifically: CD4 TCRs associated with the vaccine covered the entire spike protein, and the dominant responses were in regions 160-218 and 743-854. Most participants were white British and females outnumbered males, and the authors suggested that clonal diversity may have been underestimated. Conclusions about previously exposed vaccinees were limited because only six AZD1222 recipients were SARS-CoV-2 seropositive at baseline. Because no day 14 peak-response samples were available, repertoires were characterized only after the peak T cell response. Spike-specific TCR breadth and depth rose significantly after two AZD1222 doses compared with day 0 and with MenACWY recipients. Reportedly, close to half of the unique spike-specific TCRs recognized epitopes lying outside the regions that are mutated in the B.1.351 and B.1.1.7 variants. In the small 56-69-year group, the increase in depth fell short of significance, most likely because of low power.

This clone occurred a few times. The specificity of this receptor is unknown. No much larger clone is present one base from it, and per-base qualities are unavailable. The time point tag for this specimen amounts to: baseline before first vaccination. Vaccinee samples came from UK trials COV001 and COV002, including a single-blind randomized controlled phase 2/3 trial of AZD1222 (ChAdOx1 nCoV-19) in healthy adults. For TCRbeta chain sequencing, PBMC samples from trial participants were taken at day 0 and at day 28 after the second dose. The CDR3 regions of human TCRbeta chains were subjected to immunosequencing. In the original analysis: TCRs in the repertoires were compared against a reference library of SARS-CoV-2-specific TCRs that had been generated with the MIRA antigen-specificity platform. Breadth was defined as the fraction of unique TCRs that were SARS-CoV-2-associated. Depth was defined as the fraction of total T cells that were SARS-CoV-2-associated. Using the MIRA data, every spike-specific TCR was mapped to the spike region that the TCR reacted to and assigned to either a CD4 or a CD8 class. Log10-transformed breadth and depth values were compared by one-way ANOVA with Sidak's multiple comparisons tests. This is the immuneACCESS table as TCRdb keeps it, with only in-frame sequences that have V and J called. A part of the clones is gone; compared with another copy, unresolved V genes explain less than half, and the rest is unexplained. V and J calls and clone size follow that table, whereas D and trimming were derived from the DNA. The sample yields about 110,000 clones; over 75% were counted once. Approximately 9.2% of the sample is in the top ten clones.

The receptor was isolated from an adult in good health. This sample comprised peripheral blood, obtained on day 0 of AZD1222 vaccination.

The nucleotide sequence is TGTGCCAGCAGCGAAGGAGGGGCACTAGCGGCGGTCACCGGGGAGCTGTTTTTT. The encoded protein is CASSEGGALAAVTGELFF. The sequence is built from TRBV5-4 and TRBJ2-2, with 8 bases matching TRBD2. Trimming takes 4 bases off V and 4 bases off J; junction bases not matched to a gene: 15. CDR1 and CDR2 are read off the germline V gene (reference sequence) as SGHNT and YYREEE. The CDR3 spans 18 residues, from the cysteine through the phenylalanine. Only the CDR3 part of the read is kept: 54 bases, read in frame from the first base.